This TCR beta chain came from a study of cytomegalovirus exposure and HLA in healthy donors. This clone came up a few times. This CDR3 has 13 amino acids. The V gene lost 5 bases and the J gene lost 4 bases, with 9 bases spanning the gap. In germline, CDR1 is MNHNS, CDR2 SASEGT. PCR primers comprised 60 Vbeta and 13 Jbeta primers. TCRdb's copy holds only in-frame clones and misses some; the assay was immunoSEQ multiplex PCR. This table holds fewer than 200,000 clones, roughly 87% found once. The chain couples TRBV6-1 to TRBJ1-5; TRBD1 might be the D (6 bases). The sequencing input was PBMCs. This clonotype was obtained from a boy younger than 10 in good health and CMV-seronegative. Here the CDR3 reads CASSKDSNQPQHF. CDR3 DNA: TGTGCCAGCAGTAAGGACAGTAATCAGCCCCAGCATTTT.